These 16 T cell receptor beta chains originate from one sample sequenced in a study of patients and donors after allogeneic stem cell transplantation. TCRdb re-called the RT-PCR reads through MiXCR, storing one row per CDR3 protein. The sample includes a few hundred thousand distinct CDR3 sequences, around two fifths of them seen just once. Sequencing used blood, either unsorted or a sorted T cell fraction (not recorded which). The receptors were gathered from a human donor who was either an allogeneic HSCT recipient or a stem cell or donor lymphocyte infusion donor (not recorded which). It is not recorded whose cells these are; they may come from a transplant donor.

This clonotype was found once. This chain connects TRBV12-3 or TRBV12-4 to TRBJ2-7; 9 bases are shared with TRBD1. The CDR3 has 13 amino acids. Trimming took 6 bases from V and 7 from J; bases not matched to a gene: 7. This CDR3 reads CASRGGQGREQYF. The CDR3, as DNA: TGTGCCAGCAGGGGGGGACAGGGAAGGGAGCAGTACTTC.

This chain links TRBV5-5 with TRBJ1-5; D is uncertain. V was trimmed by 2 bases and J by 5 bases, leaving 11 bases between them. The length of the CDR3 is 14 residues. Germline CDR1 SGHKS, CDR2 YYEKEE (reference sequence). The CDR3 region is CASSLMPVDQPQHF. CDR3 nucleotide sequence: TGTGCCAGCAGCTTAATGCCGGTAGATCAGCCCCAGCATTTT.

The chain recombines TRBV10-3 with TRBJ1-3; a possible D gene is TRBD1 (6 bases). CDR1 is ENHRY and CDR2 is SYGVKD in the germline V gene. The CDR3 extends over 14 amino acids. The V gene lost 7 bases and the J gene lost 0 bases, with 10 bases spanning the gap. The CDR3 reads CAIKQQGSGNTIYF. The CDR3 DNA reads as TGTGCCATCAAGCAACAGGGCTCTGGAAACACCATATATTTT.

J is TRBJ2-3 and V is TRBV10-3; D is unclear. Germline CDR1 and CDR2: ENHRY and SYGVKD. This CDR3 spans 11 amino acids. V was clipped by 5 bases and J by 1 base, with 1 base between them. The CDR3 region has the DNA TGTGCCATCAGTCGCACAGATACGCAGTATTTT. Translation: CAISRTDTQYF.

Only a few counts were recorded for this clonotype. J is TRBJ1-1 and V is TRBV3-1, with D uncertain. From germline, CDR1 is LGHDT and CDR2 YNNKEL (reference sequence). Deletions cut 0 bases from V and 4 bases from J, with 9 bases between. This CDR3 has 14 amino acids. CDR3 sequence (DNA): TGTGCCAGCAGCCAAGATGGGCGGGGCACTGAAGCTTTCTTT. Translating it yields CASSQDGRGTEAFF.

This clonotype showed up just a few times. The chain carries TRBV20-1 and TRBJ1-6; weak D call: TRBD1 (6 bases). The length of the CDR3 is 13 residues. Germline V CDR1 and CDR2: DFQATT, SNEGSKA (reference sequence). Trimming took off 6 bases at V and 11 bases at J, with 17 bases between the two ends. The CDR3 DNA is TGCAGTGCGTCCTCGACAGGCAGGCCACCCCTCCACTTT. Its translation is CSASSTGRPPLHF.

The chain links TRBV3-1 to TRBJ2-1, with 8 bases aligning to TRBD1. Germline CDR1 LGHDT, CDR2 YNNKEL (reference sequence). The junction had 5 bases not matched to a gene; V was cut back by 2 bases and J by 8 bases. This CDR3 has 14 residues. The CDR3 DNA reads TGTGCCAGCAGCCAACCCGACAGGGGCCATGAGCAGTTCTTC. Protein sequence: CASSQPDRGHEQFF.

This clonotype was found a few times. The chain couples TRBV5-1 to TRBJ1-6; D might be TRBD1 (5 bases). Germline values: CDR1 SGHRS, CDR2 YFSETQ. The V gene lost 0 bases and the J gene lost 3 bases, with 10 bases spanning the gap. This CDR3 is built from 16 residues. The CDR3: CASSLGQRYYNSPLHF. The CDR3 coding sequence is TGCGCCAGCAGCTTGGGACAGAGATACTATAATTCACCCCTCCACTTT.

The chain links TRBV9 to TRBJ2-2, with a tentative D call TRBD1 (6 bases). V was pared by 3 bases and J by 3 bases, with 15 bases between. CDR3 length equals 16 residues. From germline, CDR1 is SGDLS and CDR2 YYNGEE. Here the CDR3 DNA reads TGTGCCAGCAGCGGACCCTTCGACAGGCACACCGGGGAGCTGTTTTTT. Its translation: CASSGPFDRHTGELFF. Full variable domain (rest looked up from reference TRBV9 and TRBJ2-2): DSGVTQTPKHLITATGQRVTLRCSPRSGDLSVYWYQQSLDQGLQFLIQYYNGEERAKGNILERFSAQQFPDLHSELNLSSLELGDSALYFCASSGPFDRHTGELFFGEGSRLTVL.

The chain is built from TRBV7-2 and TRBJ2-2; 8 bases are a match to TRBD1. After removal of 6 bases from V and 5 bases from J, the junction contained 8 bases not matched to a gene. Looked up from germline, CDR1 is SGHTA and CDR2 is FQGNSA. The length of the CDR3 is 15 residues. CDR3 bases: TGTGCCAGCAGATCCCAGGGGGCTCCTACCGGGGAGCTGTTTTTT. This translates into CASRSQGAPTGELFF.

The genes are TRBV24-1 and TRBJ2-5; D is possibly TRBD1 or TRBD2 (5 bases each). CDR3 length equals 17 residues. Trimming removed 0 bases at V and 4 bases at J, with 17 bases between. Germline lookup yields CDR1 KGHDR and CDR2 SFDVKD. The CDR3 sequence is CATSDLRDPGPGETQYF. CDR3 nucleotide sequence: TGTGCCACCAGTGATTTGCGGGACCCGGGGCCGGGAGAGACCCAGTACTTC.

The rearrangement joins TRBV5-1 to TRBJ1-2; 8 bases fit TRBD1. There are 13 residues in the CDR3. Germline trimming cut 6 bases from V and 5 bases from J; bases unmatched to any gene: 6. Germline CDR1 SGHRS, CDR2 YFSETQ. The CDR3 region is CASNSGTGYGYTF. Here the CDR3 DNA reads TGCGCCAGCAACTCCGGGACAGGATATGGCTACACCTTC.

The gene calls are TRBV20-1 and TRBJ1-1; D gene uncertain. Germline loops: CDR1 DFQATT, CDR2 SNEGSKA (reference sequence). The CDR3 extends over 12 amino acids. V was shortened by 6 bases and J by 3 bases, with 11 bases between the two germline ends. The CDR3 region is CSAQFGHTEAFF. The CDR3 DNA is TGCAGTGCACAGTTTGGACACACTGAAGCTTTCTTT.

As regards this clonotype: The junction and the germline gene differ at one end; a read error may be behind it. The CDR3 is CASSQGPGRGVIF. In DNA, the CDR3 is TGCGCCAGCAGCCAAGGGCCAGGACGGGGCGTGATTTTT. The chain couples TRBV4-1 to TRBJ1-4, with D perhaps TRBD1 (5 bases). Germline lookup yields CDR1 MGHRA and CDR2 YSYEKL. The CDR3 spans 13 residues.

The V gene is TRBV29-1, the J gene TRBJ2-3; a possible D gene is TRBD2 (5 bases). The V end was cut by 3 bases, the J end by 0 bases, with 13 bases between. The CDR3 length is 15 residues. The V gene's germline CDR1 is SQVTM and CDR2 ANQGSEA. The CDR3 loop reads CSVEVSASSTDTQYF. CDR3 nucleotide sequence: TGCAGCGTTGAGGTTAGCGCATCTAGCACAGATACGCAGTATTTT.

The chain combines TRBV4-1 with TRBJ2-3; 10 bases are a match to TRBD2. CDR1 is MGHRA and CDR2 is YSYEKL in the germline V gene. Losses at the gene ends were 6 bases for V and 0 bases for J; bases not matched to a gene: 6. The CDR3 consists of 16 residues. In DNA form, the CDR3 reads TGCGCCAGCAGTCCCGGGACTAGCGTAAGCACAGATACGCAGTATTTT. Translation: CASSPGTSVSTDTQYF.